Below, 28 T cell receptor beta chains from the same sample are listed, as sequenced in a study of T cells in Graves' hyperthyroidism and ophthalmopathy. It was RNA transcripts that yielded the amplified TCR beta CDR3 regions. The TCR CDR3 was amplified in a first-round RT-PCR using the HTBI primer set. TCRdb independently ran MiXCR on the multiplex PCR reads; one entry per CDR3 protein. This repertoire shows about 380,000 distinct CDR3 sequences, about 13% found once; its top ten account for about a fifth. The sequencing input was blood. The receptors here all came from a man aged 25-45 years with Graves' hyperthyroidism that later progressed to Graves' ophthalmopathy.

This clonotype showed up many times. In DNA form, the CDR3 reads TGCGCCAGCAGCCAAACCGCGTACACCGGGGAGCTGTTTTTT. Translated, it gives CASSQTAYTGELFF. This chain uses TRBV4-1 with TRBJ2-2; no definite D call. Germline CDR1 reads MGHRA; CDR2 reads YSYEKL. The CDR3 sequence is 14 residues long. The V end lost 2 bases, the J end lost 3 bases, and 7 bases lay between the germline ends.

At least ten counts were recorded for this clonotype. The CDR3 protein is CASSYSSDNTGELFF. CDR3 bases: TGTGCCAGCAGTTACTCGTCGGACAACACCGGGGAGCTGTTTTTT. V is TRBV6-2 or TRBV6-3 and J is TRBJ2-2, with D unresolved. The CDR3 length is 15 residues. Trimming stripped 0 bases from V and 2 bases from J, with 7 bases between. Per the germline V gene, CDR1 is MNHEY and CDR2 is SVGEGT.

In its sample, this clonotype was seen a few times. A read error may account for a junction end that differs from germline. J is TRBJ1-1 and V is TRBV18; D not resolved. This CDR3 has 14 residues. In germline, CDR1 is KGHSH, CDR2 LQKENI. In nucleotides, the CDR3 is TGTGCCAGCTCACCACCGTCCCAGAACACTGAGGCTTTCTTT. This translates into CASSPPSQNTEAFF.

This clonotype occurred many times. The chain employs TRBV28 and TRBJ1-6; 7 bases match TRBD1. This CDR3 region has 13 residues. Trimming took 6 bases from V and 10 from J; bases not matched to a gene: 6. Germline V lookup: CDR1 MDHEN, CDR2 SYDVKM. CDR3: CASSGQGGSPLHF. For the CDR3, the DNA is TGTGCCAGCAGCGGGCAGGGGGGATCACCCCTCCACTTT. The full variable domain, its missing parts supplied by reference TRBV28 and TRBJ1-6, is DVKVTQSSRYLVKRTGEKVFLECVQDMDHENMFWYRQDPGLGLRLIYFSYDVKMKEKGDIPEGYSVSREKKERFSLILESASTNQTSMYLCASSGQGGSPLHFGNGTRLTVT.

This clonotype showed up just a few times. CDR3 sequence (DNA): TGCGCCAGCAGCCCGGGACAGAGGGGTTACAATGAGCAGTTCTTC. It is translated as CASSPGQRGYNEQFF. The rearrangement uses TRBV5-1 and TRBJ2-1; 7 bases fit TRBD1. This CDR3 contains 15 residues. Looked up from germline, CDR1 is SGHRS and CDR2 is YFSETQ. The V gene end was trimmed by 4 bases and the J gene end by 4 bases; junction bases not matched to a gene: 8.

This clonotype occurred a few times. The rearrangement joins TRBV20-1 to TRBJ2-2; 10 nucleotides agree with TRBD1. The CDR3 is 14 residues long. CDR1 DFQATT and CDR2 SNEGSKA come from the germline V gene (reference sequence). V dropped 4 bases and J dropped 7; count of bases not matched to a gene: 6. The CDR3 coding sequence is TGCAGTGCTATTAGGACAGGGGGAATCGGGGAGCTGTTTTTT. Amino acid sequence: CSAIRTGGIGELFF.

The table lists this clonotype with many counts. This sequence joins TRBV19 and TRBJ2-2; unclear D gene. V lost 4 bases to trimming and J lost 4 bases, with 16 bases between them. CDR3 length: 16 amino acids. The germline V gene encodes CDR1 LNHDA and CDR2 SQIVND (reference sequence). DNA for the CDR3: TGTGCCAGTAGTAAGGACCCAGTGGCTGTCACCGGGGAGCTGTTTTTT. This encodes CASSKDPVAVTGELFF. Based on the CDR3 plus reference TRBV19 and TRBJ2-2, the full variable domain is DGGITQSPKYLFRKEGQNVTLSCEQNLNHDAMYWYRQDPGQGLRLIYYSQIVNDFQKGDIAEGYSVSREKKESFPLTVTSAQKNPTAFYLCASSKDPVAVTGELFFGEGSRLTVL.

This clonotype has ten or more counts. The CDR3 here is CATSEQDRLYGYTF. CDR3 in DNA: TGTGCCACCAGTGAACAGGACCGCCTCTATGGCTACACCTTC. This chain joins TRBV24-1 and TRBJ1-2; weak D call: TRBD1 (5 bases). Germline loops: CDR1 KGHDR, CDR2 SFDVKD. V was clipped by 4 bases and J by 4 bases, with 12 bases between them. This CDR3 has 14 residues.

This clonotype has more than one count but fewer than ten. The CDR3 loop is CASSQGRGARNSPLHF. The CDR3, as DNA: TGTGCCAGCAGCCAAGGTCGGGGGGCACGTAATTCACCCCTCCACTTT. This sequence joins TRBV14 and TRBJ1-6; D may be TRBD1 (6 bases). The CDR3 runs to 16 residues. V was trimmed by 1 base and J by 6 bases, leaving 13 bases between them. Germline V gives CDR1 SGHDN, CDR2 FVKESK.

Turning to this clonotype: A read error may be the cause here, since a much bigger clone is one base away. The chain carries TRBV6-2 or TRBV6-3 and TRBJ2-3; D gene uncertain. Germline CDR1 reads MNHEY; CDR2 reads SVGEGT. This CDR3 is 14 amino acids long. Trimming left V 2 bases short and J 2 bases short, with 8 bases between. The CDR3, as DNA: TGTGCCAGCAGTTACGAAGTTTCCACAGATACGCAGTATTTT. Translation: CASSYEVSTDTQYF.

The chain employs TRBV13 and TRBJ1-1; D might be TRBD1 (6 bases). CDR3 length: 15 residues. The V gene lost 5 bases and the J gene lost 6 bases, with 19 bases spanning the gap. Germline V gene data show CDR1 as PRHDT and CDR2 as FYEKMQ (reference sequence). The CDR3 here is CASSEPIGGRAEAFF. The DNA for the CDR3 is TGTGCCAGCAGCGAACCCATAGGGGGAAGGGCTGAAGCTTTCTTT. Filled out from reference TRBV13 and TRBJ1-1, the complete variable domain reads AAGVIQSPRHLIKEKRETATLKCYPIPRHDTVYWYQQGPGQDPQFLISFYEKMQSDKGSIPDRFSAQQFSDYHSELNMSSLELGDSALYFCASSEPIGGRAEAFFGQGTRLTVV.

This clonotype has just a few counts. A much more abundant neighbour one base away suggests this may be a read error. The chain employs TRBV7-9 and TRBJ2-2; TRBD1 matches at 7 bases. The germline V gene has CDR1 SEHNR and CDR2 FQNEAQ (reference sequence). J was trimmed by 6 bases and V by 5 bases; bases with no gene match: 18. The CDR3 contains 18 residues. The DNA for the CDR3 is TGTGCCAGCAGCCCGCTCCGGACAGGAAGAAACGCGGCCGGGGAGCTGTTTTTT. It codes for CASSPLRTGRNAAGELFF. The full variable domain, rest sourced from reference TRBV7-9 and TRBJ2-2, is DTGVSQNPRHKITKRGQNVTFRCDPISEHNRLYWYRQTLGQGPEFLTYFQNEAQLEKSRLLSDRFSAERPKGSFSTLEIQRTEQGDSAMYLCASSPLRTGRNAAGELFFGEGSRLTVL.

This clonotype was observed at least ten times. The chain couples TRBV7-3 to TRBJ1-6; D remains unclear. Trimming took off 3 bases at V and 7 bases at J, with 7 bases between the two ends. Germline V gene sequence: CDR1 SGHTA, CDR2 FQGTGA. The CDR3 consists of 13 residues. CDR3 bases: TGTGCCAGCAGCTTGAACAGCAATTCACCCCTCCACTTT. Translating it yields CASSLNSNSPLHF.

This clonotype showed up many times. The chain carries TRBV3-1 and TRBJ1-2; D is unclear. The CDR3 runs to 13 residues. Germline V CDR1 and CDR2: LGHDT, YNNKEL (reference sequence). Between the trimmed V and J ends, which lost 4 bases and 6 bases, there was a span of 12 bases. As DNA, the CDR3 is TGTGCCAGCAGCCCCAGATCAAGGAATGGCTACACCTTC. This sequence encodes CASSPRSRNGYTF. Complete variable domain (other parts from reference TRBV3-1 and TRBJ1-2): DTAVSQTPKYLVTQMGNDKSIKCEQNLGHDTMYWYKQDSKKFLKIMFSYNNKELIINETVPNRFSPKSPDKAHLNLHINSLELGDSAVYFCASSPRSRNGYTFGSGTRLTVV.

V and J are TRBV5-1 and TRBJ1-4; 9 nucleotides align to TRBD1. The germline V gene encodes CDR1 SGHRS and CDR2 YFSETQ. Germline trimming cut 4 bases from V and 8 bases from J; bases unmatched to any gene: 6. The CDR3 spans 14 residues. CDR3: CASSPTGGQEKLFF. CDR3 DNA: TGCGCCAGCAGCCCGACAGGGGGTCAGGAAAAACTGTTTTTT.

The chain combines TRBV6-1 with TRBJ2-1; D is possibly TRBD1 (6 bases). CDR3 length equals 13 residues. Per the germline V gene, CDR1 is MNHNS and CDR2 is SASEGT. Trimming stripped 5 bases from V and 9 bases from J, with 14 bases between. CDR3 amino acids: CASSQGIGSEQFF. CDR3 DNA: TGTGCCAGCAGTCAGGGGATAGGCAGTGAGCAGTTCTTC.

This clonotype was detected ten times or more. CDR3 bases: TGTGCCAGCAGTCCCAGATTAAGCAATCAGCCCCAGCATTTT. It yields the protein CASSPRLSNQPQHF. V usage is TRBV27 and J usage is TRBJ1-5; D remains unclear. Germline-derived CDR1 and CDR2 are MNHEY and SMNVEV (reference sequence). The germline V and J ends were trimmed by 5 bases and 1 base, with 9 bases remaining between them. The CDR3 loop spans 14 amino acids.

About this clonotype itself: A read error may explain this, as a much larger clone is one base away. This chain connects TRBV6-1 to TRBJ2-5; D not resolved. The CDR3 totals 13 residues. V was clipped by 5 bases and J by 2 bases, with 9 bases between them. Per the germline V gene, CDR1 is MNHNS and CDR2 is SASEGT. The CDR3 spells CASSRAVQETQYF. The CDR3 DNA reads TGTGCCAGCAGTAGGGCAGTTCAAGAGACCCAGTACTTC.

The chain uses TRBV6-2 or TRBV6-3 and TRBJ1-6; unclear D gene. Trimming left V 0 bases short and J 6 bases short, with 12 bases between. This CDR3 region has 16 residues. CDR1 is MNHEY, CDR2 SVGEGT, per germline. CDR3 sequence reads: CASSYSNGPFNSPLHF. The CDR3 DNA follows: TGTGCCAGCAGTTACTCGAATGGGCCCTTTAATTCACCCCTCCACTTT.

The chain employs TRBV5-6 and TRBJ2-5, with a possible D match to TRBD2 (6 bases). Trimming removed 4 bases at V and 5 bases at J, with 18 bases between. CDR3 length: 15 residues. Per germline, CDR1 SGHDT and CDR2 YYEEEE. The CDR3 nucleotides read TGTGCCAGCAGCCATCGTCTATTGGGGAGGGAGACCCAGTACTTC. Amino acid sequence: CASSHRLLGRETQYF.

This clonotype was seen more than once but under ten times. V gene TRBV13 combines with J gene TRBJ2-1; 8 bases align to TRBD2. This CDR3 is built from 15 residues. With 5 bases clipped from V and 4 bases from J, the junction kept 7 bases outside the gene matches. Germline values: CDR1 PRHDT, CDR2 FYEKMQ (reference sequence). This chain's CDR3 is CASSRGGNIYNEQFF. As DNA, the CDR3 is TGTGCCAGCAGCCGCGGGGGGAACATTTACAATGAGCAGTTCTTC.

The table lists this clonotype with a few counts. A read error may explain this, as a much larger clone is one base away. The CDR3 nucleotides are TGTGCCAGCGGTTTGGGTGGACAGTACACCGGGGAGCTGTTTTTT. It is translated as CASGLGGQYTGELFF. The chain joins TRBV12-3 or TRBV12-4 to TRBJ2-2, with D perhaps matching TRBD1 (6 bases). CDR3 length: 15 residues.

This clonotype has a count of ten or more. The chain couples TRBV30 to TRBJ2-2; 7 bases line up with TRBD1. Germline V gene data show CDR1 as GTSNPN and CDR2 as SVGIG (reference sequence). The V segment lost 5 bases and the J segment 2 bases; nucleotides outside the gene matches: 2. This CDR3 contains 13 residues. CDR3 bases: TGTGCCTGGGACAGGGTTAACACCGGGGAGCTGTTTTTT. Its translation: CAWDRVNTGELFF.

At least ten counts were recorded for this clonotype. The V and J genes are TRBV4-1 and TRBJ2-7, with D possibly matching TRBD2 (5 bases). The V gene lost 0 bases and the J gene lost 5 bases, with 11 bases spanning the gap. The CDR3 loop spans 14 amino acids. Germline-derived CDR1 and CDR2 are MGHRA and YSYEKL. CDR3 sequence reads: CASSQDTAEDEQYF. Here the CDR3 DNA reads TGCGCCAGCAGCCAAGATACGGCGGAGGACGAGCAGTACTTC.

This clonotype was detected ten times or more. The J gene is TRBJ1-1, the V gene TRBV30; no clear D. V was clipped by 3 bases and J by 6 bases, with 8 bases between them. The CDR3 length is 11 residues. Germline V CDR1 and CDR2: GTSNPN, SVGIG (reference sequence). CDR3 in DNA: TGTGCCTGGAGCGCCGGGCCTGAAGCTTTCTTT. Translation: CAWSAGPEAFF.

The table lists this clonotype with many counts. The J gene is TRBJ2-7, the V gene TRBV7-9; D not certain. Germline CDR1 SEHNR, CDR2 FQNEAQ (reference sequence). The germline V and J ends were trimmed by 4 bases and 2 bases, with 9 bases remaining between them. The CDR3 has 13 residues. The CDR3 reads CASSSSRTYEQYF. The CDR3 nucleotides are TGTGCCAGCAGCTCCTCCCGAACCTACGAGCAGTACTTC.

This clonotype was counted ten times or more. V is TRBV19 and J is TRBJ1-5; TRBD1 agrees at 9 bases. CDR3 length equals 16 residues. The V segment lost 7 bases and the J segment 3 bases; nucleotides outside the gene matches: 10. The germline V gene has CDR1 LNHDA and CDR2 SQIVND (reference sequence). CDR3 DNA sequence: TGTGCCAGTACCCCCATCGGGACAGGGCACAATCAGCCCCAGCATTTT. Encoded protein: CASTPIGTGHNQPQHF. The full variable domain, its missing parts supplied by reference TRBV19 and TRBJ1-5, is DGGITQSPKYLFRKEGQNVTLSCEQNLNHDAMYWYRQDPGQGLRLIYYSQIVNDFQKGDIAEGYSVSREKKESFPLTVTSAQKNPTAFYLCASTPIGTGHNQPQHFGDGTRLSIL.

The chain employs TRBV20-1 and TRBJ1-3; D possibly corresponds to TRBD1 (5 bases). The V end was cut by 2 bases, the J end by 3 bases, with 11 bases between. There are 14 residues in the CDR3. Per germline, CDR1 DFQATT and CDR2 SNEGSKA (reference sequence). The DNA for the CDR3 is TGCAGTGCTAGAACCCGGGGCCGTGGAAACACCATATATTTT. Its protein product is CSARTRGRGNTIYF.